The 2 T cell receptor beta chains reported below all come from one sample, sequenced in a study of metastatic and nonmetastatic thyroid tumors. Thyroid surgery took place with no prior treatment in any patient. Via MiXCR, TCRdb re-called the PCR reads. This sample has about 82,000 clones, with about 12% found just once. The sequenced sample consisted of tumor tissue. The receptor set was obtained from a female donor with papillary thyroid cancer or a benign thyroid nodule (not recorded which). Some clones in this sample may be carry-over from other donors' samples.

This clone came up a few times. This sequence may be a read error, since a much larger clone differs from it by one base. The chain carries TRBV6-5 and TRBJ1-2, with D possibly matching TRBD1 (6 bases). Germline CDR1 and CDR2: MNHEY and SVGAGI. There are 13 residues in the CDR3. The CDR3: CASSYGQNYCYTF. CDR3 nucleotide sequence: TGTGCCAGCAGTTACGGACAGAACTATTGCTACACCTTC.

This clone was recorded many times. The chain couples TRBV20-1 to TRBJ2-3; weak D call: TRBD1 (6 bases). CDR1 and CDR2 (germline): DFQATT, SNEGSKA (reference sequence). Trimming took off 3 bases at V and 1 base at J, with 8 bases between the two ends. The CDR3 is 13 amino acids. The CDR3 DNA is TGCAGTGCTAGCCGGACAGGCACAGATACGCAGTATTTT. It encodes CSASRTGTDTQYF.